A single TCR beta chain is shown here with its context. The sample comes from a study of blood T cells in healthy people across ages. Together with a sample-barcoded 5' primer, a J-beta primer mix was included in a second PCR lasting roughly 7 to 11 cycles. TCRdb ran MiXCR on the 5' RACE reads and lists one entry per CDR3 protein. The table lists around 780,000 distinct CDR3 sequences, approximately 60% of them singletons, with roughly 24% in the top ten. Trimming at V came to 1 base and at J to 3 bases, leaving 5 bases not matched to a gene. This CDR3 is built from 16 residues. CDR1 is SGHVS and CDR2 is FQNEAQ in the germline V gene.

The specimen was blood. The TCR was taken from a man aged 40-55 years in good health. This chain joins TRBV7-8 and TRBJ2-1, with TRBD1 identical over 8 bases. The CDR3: CASSLVIGQGYNEQFF. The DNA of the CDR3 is TGTGCCAGCAGCTTAGTTATTGGACAGGGCTACAATGAGCAGTTCTTC.